The rows below give T cell receptor beta chains drawn from one sample of a study of blood T cell repertoires in COVID-19. Assay used: immunoSEQ multiplex PCR; TCRdb lists only in-frame clones, some missing. The table has approximately 290,000 clones, about four fifths seen once. The sample taken for sequencing was peripheral blood. The source of these receptors is a person between 65 and 80 years old with COVID-19, enrolled during active disease. Both conserved end residues are part of each CDR3. Fields, in order: clone size, V gene, J gene, CDR3 protein. Some rows mark clone size as missing; the rest say once, few, many or name a class of expanded clone.

-,TRBV28,TRBJ1-4,CASSAEGGGKTTNEKLFF
-,TRBV28,TRBJ1-1,CASHPGQNTEAFF
-,TRBV6-5,TRBJ2-1,CASSGDLNSYNEQFF
-,TRBV14,TRBJ2-7,CASIREGRVQYF
-,TRBV18,TRBJ1-4,CASSPGQVNEKLFF
once,TRBV21-1,TRBJ1-5,CASSNVGGIQGAGQPQHF
-,TRBV10-3,TRBJ2-6,CAISDRDPGANVLTF
-,TRBV7-3,TRBJ1-1,CASRFTTGQGSTEAFF
-,TRBV6-6,TRBJ2-3,CASSGKAGGGTDTQYF
-,TRBV15,TRBJ1-3,CATSLPVGRNTIYF
-,TRBV9,TRBJ2-2,CASSVTGANTGELFF
-,TRBV6-5,TRBJ2-7,CASSYHPGSSYEQYF
-,TRBV18,TRBJ1-1,CASSPQSTGGESEAFF
-,TRBV5-4,TRBJ1-2,CASSLDPGLDYGYTF
-,TRBV18,TRBJ1-6,CASSAMTGDNSPLHF
once,TRBV6-5,TRBJ2-5,CASSYSTGGSWTQYF
-,TRBV11-2,TRBJ2-7,CASSRGYEQYF
-,TRBV7-2,TRBJ2-3,CASSLRTGGLDTQYF
-,TRBV7-3,TRBJ2-1,CASSLDAGGTYNEQFF
once,TRBV6-5,TRBJ1-5,CASGVQGANGQPQHF
-,TRBV10-3,TRBJ1-2,CAISVQGYGYTF
-,TRBV9,TRBJ2-2,CASSVGSASYTGELFF
-,TRBV28,TRBJ2-3,CASSFRWGSGSSDTQYF
-,TRBV9,TRBJ2-7,CASSVDSSGYYEQYF
once,TRBV30,TRBJ2-2,CAWSSGRAVTGELFF
once,TRBV18,TRBJ1-4,CASSPPGTVNEKLFF
-,TRBV28,TRBJ1-5,CASSPEGGALMGNQPQHF
-,TRBV7-2,TRBJ2-7,CASSLIQGANEQYF
-,TRBV28,TRBJ2-1,CASSLRPSGRVEQFF
-,TRBV11-2,TRBJ2-7,CASSQRLGLATQYF
-,TRBV19,TRBJ2-7,CASSIGRDRTHEQYF
few,TRBV6-5,TRBJ1-1,CASTVLGGTEAFF
-,TRBV28,TRBJ1-5,CAIRGQGDQPQHF
-,TRBV6-5,TRBJ2-5,CASSYGGVGETQYF
-,TRBV29-1,TRBJ1-3,CSVELAGAGNTIYF
-,TRBV14,TRBJ2-2,CASSQDLFHTGELFF
-,TRBV4-2,TRBJ2-2,CASSQDERTSGTGELFF
-,TRBV5-1,TRBJ1-4,CASSRGEGSEKLFF
-,TRBV27,TRBJ2-7,CASSIGLAGGPSYEQYF
-,TRBV11-3,TRBJ2-3,CASSSDRRGGTQYF
-,TRBV4-1,TRBJ2-1,CASSQLRGSSYNEQFF
-,TRBV28,TRBJ2-6,CASSPRTGVISGGANVLTF
-,TRBV6-6,TRBJ1-5,CASSPGQGGRNQPQHF
-,TRBV19,TRBJ1-6,CASTPSGTGVKNSPLHF
-,TRBV4-3,TRBJ2-3,CASSQDQGLGTDTQYF
-,TRBV6-5,TRBJ2-7,CASSYSGTGASEQYF
-,TRBV25-1,TRBJ1-2,CASSDQGDRGGYTF
-,TRBV18,TRBJ2-3,CASSQRGGTSTDTQYF
-,TRBV19,TRBJ1-5,CASSTYTGGNLAQHF
-,TRBV6-2/TRBV6-3,TRBJ2-5,CASSYEGLRRETQYF
-,TRBV7-2,TRBJ1-6,CTSSPQRGQGGSPLHF
-,TRBV7-3,TRBJ1-1,CASSHDPPGAIRTEAFF
-,TRBV6-1,TRBJ1-5,CASSEAVLGKLQHF
-,TRBV7-9,TRBJ2-7,CASTRDSYEQYF
-,TRBV11-2,TRBJ2-7,CASSPSGGFPQYF
-,TRBV4-1,TRBJ2-3,CASSQLGQEISTDTQYF
-,TRBV6-5,TRBJ2-4,CASSYSATGNIQYF